A selection of T cell receptor beta chains follows, all from one sample in a study of beta chain features in type 1 diabetes. TCRdb's table, derived via immunoSEQ multiplex PCR, lists solely in-frame clones and lacks some. The table has fewer than 400,000 clones, around 7.6% seen once. The source material was central memory CD4+ T cells from blood. These TCRs come from a woman aged 18-35 years in good health. Each CDR3 is given with its conserved first and last residue. A D gene is named only where the DNA matches it firmly. Clone size, where shown, is once, few, many, or a class for clones that have expanded.

J gene | clone size | D gene | V gene | CDR3 protein | CDR3 DNA
TRBJ2-7 | . | . | TRBV6-6 | CASSRLSSSYEQYF | TGTGCCAGCAGTCGCCTTAGCAGCTCCTACGAGCAGTACTTC
TRBJ1-5 | few | . | TRBV7-2 | CASTPTNSNQPQHF | TGTGCCAGCACCCCGACAAATAGCAATCAGCCCCAGCATTTT
TRBJ1-3 | few | . | TRBV19 | CASSMAVIDKVSGNTIYF | TGTGCCAGTAGTATGGCAGTGATTGATAAGGTCTCTGGAAACACCATATATTTT
TRBJ2-7 | few | . | TRBV28 | CASRKQGSIYEQYF | TGTGCCAGCAGGAAACAGGGTTCTATCTACGAGCAGTACTTC
TRBJ2-1 | many | . | TRBV18 | CASSPLTGSGDEQFF | TGTGCCAGCTCACCCCTCACAGGGTCCGGCGATGAGCAGTTCTTC
TRBJ2-1 | few | TRBD2 | TRBV7-9 | CASRRLAGDNEQFF | TGTGCCAGCAGACGACTAGCGGGAGACAATGAGCAGTTCTTC
TRBJ2-5 | . | TRBD1 | TRBV7-2 | CASSPGQGVQETQYF | TGTGCCAGCAGCCCTGGACAGGGGGTCCAAGAGACCCAGTACTTC
TRBJ2-7 | . | . | TRBV28 | CASSSDYEQYF | TGTGCCAGCAGTAGCGACTACGAGCAGTACTTC
TRBJ2-2 | few | . | TRBV18 | CASSPREVDTGELFF | TGTGCCAGCTCACCACGCGAGGTTGACACCGGGGAGCTGTTTTTT
TRBJ1-2 | many | TRBD1 | TRBV7-2 | CASSSGQGKGYTF | TGTGCCAGCAGCTCGGGACAGGGGAAAGGCTACACCTTC
TRBJ2-7 | . | . | TRBV7-2 | CASSLTASYEQYF | TGTGCCAGCAGCTTAACAGCCTCCTACGAGCAGTACTTC
TRBJ2-1 | . | TRBD2 | TRBV5-4 | CASRAGTSGGAREQFF | TGTGCCAGCCGTGCCGGGACTAGCGGAGGAGCGCGTGAGCAGTTCTTC
TRBJ1-5 | once | TRBD1 | TRBV7-9 | CASSGTGNQPQHF | TGTGCCAGCAGCGGGACAGGCAATCAGCCCCAGCATTTT
TRBJ2-5 | few | TRBD1 | TRBV2 | CASIRDRGLSETQYF | TGTGCCAGCATCAGGGACAGGGGGCTTTCAGAGACCCAGTACTTC
TRBJ2-5 | few | . | TRBV19 | CASSPGTSRRETQYF | TGTGCCAGTAGTCCGGGGACATCTAGAAGGGAGACCCAGTACTTC
TRBJ1-5 | few | . | TRBV7-2 | CASSFGGGIIQPQHF | TGTGCCAGCAGCTTCGGAGGGGGGATTATTCAGCCCCAGCATTTT
TRBJ2-7 | few | . | TRBV19 | CASSRGARQGANEQYF | TGTGCCAGTAGTAGGGGGGCTCGACAGGGAGCGAACGAGCAGTACTTC